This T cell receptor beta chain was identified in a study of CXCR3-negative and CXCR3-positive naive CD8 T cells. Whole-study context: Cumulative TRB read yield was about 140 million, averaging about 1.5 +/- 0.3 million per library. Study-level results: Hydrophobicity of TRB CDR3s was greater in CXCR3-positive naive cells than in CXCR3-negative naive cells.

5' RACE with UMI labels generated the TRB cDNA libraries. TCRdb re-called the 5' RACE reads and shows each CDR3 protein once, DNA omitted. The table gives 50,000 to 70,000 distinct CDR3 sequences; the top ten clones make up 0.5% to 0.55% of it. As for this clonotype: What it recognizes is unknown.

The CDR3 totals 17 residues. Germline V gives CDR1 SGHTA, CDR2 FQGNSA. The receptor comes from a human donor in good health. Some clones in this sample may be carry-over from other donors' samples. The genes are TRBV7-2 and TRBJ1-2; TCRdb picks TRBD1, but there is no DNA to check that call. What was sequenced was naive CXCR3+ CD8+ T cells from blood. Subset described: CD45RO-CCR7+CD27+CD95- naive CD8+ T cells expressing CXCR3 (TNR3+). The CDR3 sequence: CASSPFRDRLANYGYTF.